This T cell receptor (beta chain) emerged from a study of cytomegalovirus exposure and HLA in healthy donors. For the study at large: Earlier sequencing of about 200 million T cells yielded around 100 million unique TCR beta sequences.

Study results and caveats: Clonal expansion was found to be greater in HLA-associated TCR beta chains than in equally common others in a later analysis.

As concerns this clone: Its antigen is still unknown.

The V gene lost 0 bases and the J gene lost 7 bases, with 14 bases spanning the gap. The CDR3 loop spans 15 amino acids. Germline lookup yields CDR1 SGDLS and CDR2 YYNGEE. The PCR made use of 60 Vbeta and 13 Jbeta primers. In the original analysis: As a later analysis found, there were around 86 million unique TCR beta chains, of which some 9.9 million were shared. Assay: immunoSEQ multiplex PCR; the TCRdb copy retains only in-frame clones and omits some. That table gives V, J and clone size, and the DNA gave D and trimming. The sample lists about 170,000 clones; 70% to 90% were seen once. What was sequenced was PBMCs. The chain couples TRBV9 to TRBJ2-1; D possibly corresponds to TRBD1 (6 bases). The sequence was obtained from a girl aged 5-17 years in good health and CMV-seropositive. CDR3: CASSVGWTEGNEQFF. The CDR3 coding sequence is TGTGCCAGCAGCGTAGGTTGGACAGAAGGAAATGAGCAGTTCTTC.